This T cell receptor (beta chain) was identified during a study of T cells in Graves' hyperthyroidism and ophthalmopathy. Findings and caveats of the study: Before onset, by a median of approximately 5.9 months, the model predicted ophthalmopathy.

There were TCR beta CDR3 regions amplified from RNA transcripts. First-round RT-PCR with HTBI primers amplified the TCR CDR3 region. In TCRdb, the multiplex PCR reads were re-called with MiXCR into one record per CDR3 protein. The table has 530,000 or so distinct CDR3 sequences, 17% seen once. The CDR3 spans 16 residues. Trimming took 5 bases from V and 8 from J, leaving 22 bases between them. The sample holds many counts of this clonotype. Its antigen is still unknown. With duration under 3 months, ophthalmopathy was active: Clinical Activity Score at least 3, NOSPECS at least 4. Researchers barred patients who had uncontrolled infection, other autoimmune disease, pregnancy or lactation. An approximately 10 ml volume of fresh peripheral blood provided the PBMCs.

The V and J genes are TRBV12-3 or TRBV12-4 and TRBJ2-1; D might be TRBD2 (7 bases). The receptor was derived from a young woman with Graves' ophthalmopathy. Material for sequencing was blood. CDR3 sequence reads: CASSPGGRGWGDEQFF. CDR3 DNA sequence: TGTGCCAGCAGTCCGGGGGGCCGAGGATGGGGGGATGAGCAGTTCTTC.